This TCR beta chain was found in a study of T cell changes during pregnancy in multiple sclerosis. The assay was immunoSEQ multiplex PCR, and TCRdb's table has in-frame clones only and misses some. The sample lists around 130,000 clones, approximately 93% occurring once. V dropped 2 bases and J dropped 10; count of bases not matched to a gene: 8. CDR3 length equals 16 residues. Per the germline V gene, CDR1 is SGHRS and CDR2 is YFSETQ. The chain couples TRBV5-1 to TRBJ2-1, with 14 nucleotides matching TRBD2. The sequenced sample was peripheral blood, obtained before pregnancy. This receptor was identified in a female donor with multiple sclerosis, enrolled in a pregnancy study. Written as DNA, the CDR3 is TGCGCCAGCAGCTTACCGGGACTAGCGGGAGCTGGAGAGCAGTTCTTC. Translated: CASSLPGLAGAGEQFF.